Presented here are 7 T cell receptor beta chains from one specimen sequenced in a study of CD8+CD57+ T cells in acquired aplastic anemia. Genomic DNA templated the TCR beta VDJ and CDR3 profiling. TCRdb itself ran the reads through MiXCR, one entry per CDR3 protein. Of approximately 98,000 distinct CDR3 sequences detected, under 60% appear once; the ten largest clones hold roughly 31%. Material: sorted CD4+, CD8+, or CD8+CD57+ T cells (not recorded which) from PBMCs. All receptors come from a human donor in good health, serving as a control.

The table lists this clonotype with a few counts. CDR3 sequence reads: CAISDPARQPQHF. CDR3 sequence (DNA): TGTGCCATCAGTGATCCGGCCCGCCAGCCCCAGCATTTT. J is TRBJ1-5 and V is TRBV10-3, with D hard to call. The germline CDR1 and CDR2 sequences are ENHRY and SYGVKD. This CDR3 has 13 amino acids. The V end lost 3 bases, the J end lost 7 bases, and 10 bases lay between the germline ends.

The gene calls are TRBV9 and TRBJ2-7; weak D call: TRBD2 (5 bases). The J call may be faulty, since TRBJ2-5 better matches the DNA end. The CDR3 covers 13 residues. Germline V CDR1 and CDR2: SGDLS, YYNGEE. The CDR3 here is CASSPRGQETQYF. The DNA for the CDR3 is TGTGCCAGCAGCCCCCGGGGACAAGAGACCCAGTACTTC.

This clonotype has at least ten counts. V gene TRBV5-5 combines with J gene TRBJ1-6, with D tentatively TRBD1 (5 bases). Germline V gene sequence: CDR1 SGHKS, CDR2 YYEKEE (reference sequence). The CDR3 sequence is 12 residues long. V was clipped by 0 bases and J by 13 bases, with 8 bases between them. Here the CDR3 reads CASSLGDVPLHF. DNA of the CDR3: TGTGCCAGCAGCTTGGGGGACGTTCCCCTCCACTTT.

The chain uses TRBV12-3 or TRBV12-4 and TRBJ1-6; D remains unclear. V was shortened by 3 bases and J by 6 bases, with 3 bases between the two germline ends. The CDR3 spans 12 residues. The DNA for the CDR3 is TGTGCCAGCAGTTTCGGTAATTCACCCCTCCACTTT. Encoded protein: CASSFGNSPLHF.

This clonotype has a single count. The genes are TRBV29-1 and TRBJ1-1, with 7 bases that match TRBD1. Losses at the gene ends were 6 bases for V and 1 base for J; bases not matched to a gene: 8. The CDR3 totals 14 residues. Germline V gene sequence: CDR1 SQVTM, CDR2 ANQGSEA. CDR3 nucleotides: TGCAGCGTCTTCTTACAGGGGAAGAACACTGAAGCTTTCTTT. Translation: CSVFLQGKNTEAFF.

This clonotype has at least ten counts. CDR3 residues: CASSGPGHTYEQYF. In DNA form, the CDR3 reads TGTGCCAGCAGTGGTCCGGGACATACTTACGAGCAGTACTTC. V is TRBV7-2 and J is TRBJ2-7, with a tentative D call TRBD1 (6 bases). V dropped 6 bases and J dropped 4 bases, with 16 bases sitting between them. Germline-derived CDR1 and CDR2 are SGHTA and FQGNSA. The CDR3 runs 14 residues.

V usage is TRBV7-8 and J usage is TRBJ1-1, with 7 bases fitting TRBD1. J gave up 1 base and V 6 bases, and 11 bases lay outside the gene matches. Germline V gene lookup returns CDR1 SGHVS and CDR2 FQNEAQ. CDR3 length equals 16 residues. CDR3 residues: CASSPSVGGSNTEAFF. The CDR3 coding sequence is TGTGCCAGCAGTCCCTCCGTAGGGGGCTCGAACACTGAAGCTTTCTTT. Together with reference TRBV7-8 and TRBJ1-1, the CDR3 gives the full variable domain: GAGVSQSPRYKVAKRGQDVALRCDPISGHVSLFWYQQALGQGPEFLTYFQNEAQLDKSGLPSDRFFAERPEGSVSTLKIQRTQQEDSAVYLCASSPSVGGSNTEAFFGQGTRLTVV.